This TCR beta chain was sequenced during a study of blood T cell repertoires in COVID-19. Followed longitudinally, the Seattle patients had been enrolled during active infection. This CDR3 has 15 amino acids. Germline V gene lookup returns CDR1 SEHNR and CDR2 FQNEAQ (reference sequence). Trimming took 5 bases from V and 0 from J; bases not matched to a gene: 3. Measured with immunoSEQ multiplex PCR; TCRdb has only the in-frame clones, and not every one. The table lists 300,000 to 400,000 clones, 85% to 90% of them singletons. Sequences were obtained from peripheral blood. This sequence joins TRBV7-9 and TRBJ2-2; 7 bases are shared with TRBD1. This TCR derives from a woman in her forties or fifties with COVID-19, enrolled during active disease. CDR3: CASSPGTANTGELFF. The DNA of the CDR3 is TGTGCCAGCAGCCCTGGGACAGCGAACACCGGGGAGCTGTTTTTT.